This T cell receptor (beta chain) was retrieved from a study of T-cell reconstitution after alpha-beta-depleted transplantation in children. Unique molecular identifiers tagged the TCRbeta library. TCRdb fed the PCR reads into MiXCR, producing one record per CDR3 protein. Counted here are fewer than 1 million distinct CDR3 sequences, approximately 15% occurring once; the ten biggest clones make up roughly 5%. Per germline, CDR1 MNHEY and CDR2 SMNVEV (reference sequence). V was clipped by 5 bases and J by 2 bases; unmatched bases: 7. The CDR3 sequence is 15 residues long. Of note for this clonotype: The antigen is undetermined.

Findings and caveats of the study: One year after transplant, T-cell counts and diversity came mostly from newly produced T cells.

This specimen consisted of PBMCs, mostly from graft donor cells, obtained 360 days after TCRalphabeta/CD19-depleted stem cell transplant. The receptor comes from a male patient between 10 and 17 years old who had a stem cell transplant for acute lymphoblastic leukemia, so the T cells may come from the graft donor. The chain uses TRBV27 and TRBJ2-7; 9 bases map to TRBD1. CDR3 sequence reads: CASSTSGQGPYEQYF. The CDR3 bases are TGTGCCAGCAGTACCTCTGGACAGGGGCCCTACGAGCAGTACTTC.